One and the same sample provided the 20 T cell receptor beta chains below, sequenced in a study of CD8+ T cells in alopecia areata (dated by TCRdb to the late 2010s). The sample's time point label, decoded: roughly 24 weeks on oral tofacitinib. The treatment or condition label here, explained by the study, means: oral pan-JAK inhibitor, 5-10 mg twice daily. The library relied on the immunoSEQ multiplex PCR assay. For TCR sequencing, RNA was extracted from every sample and reverse transcribed into cDNA to serve as template. The source is immuneACCESS, and TCRdb retained only in-frame sequences with V and J called. Part of the clones is not carried over; for the studies checked, unresolved V genes explain less than half of this, and the remainder is unexplained. This sample holds over 95,000 clones; approximately 51% were observed only once. The ten largest clones take up 3% to 4% of the sample. The sequences come from CD4+ T cells sorted from blood, collected at week 24, from a patient treated with tofacitinib. The source of these receptors is a human donor with alopecia areata.

The chain links TRBV6-1 to TRBJ2-7; weak D call: TRBD1 (6 bases). In germline, CDR1 is MNHNS, CDR2 SASEGT. Trimming stripped 6 bases from V and 7 bases from J, with 13 bases between. The CDR3 extends over 12 amino acids. CDR3 DNA: TGTGCCAGCAGCCAATTTCAGGGGGAGCAGTACTTC. Translation: CASSQFQGEQYF.

The V gene is TRBV25-1, the J gene TRBJ1-4; maybe TRBD1 (5 bases). This CDR3 comprises 11 residues. V lost 5 bases, J lost 8 bases, and 6 bases lay in between. Germline-derived CDR1 and CDR2 are MGHDK and SYGVNS. For the CDR3, the DNA is TGTGCCAGCAGTCGGGACGAAAAACTGTTTTTT. This sequence encodes CASSRDEKLFF.

This chain uses TRBV4-2 with TRBJ1-1, with D possibly TRBD1 on 5 matching bases. This CDR3 is 19 amino acids long. Germline V gene sequence: CDR1 LGHNA, CDR2 YNFKEQ. V lost 0 bases and J lost 0, with 20 bases in between. In DNA form, the CDR3 reads TGTGCCAGCAGCCAAGATAGCGTAAGAACAGGCGGCATGAACACTGAAGCTTTCTTT. This codes for CASSQDSVRTGGMNTEAFF.

V and J are TRBV2 and TRBJ2-2; D is uncertain. Germline loops: CDR1 SNHLY, CDR2 FYNNEI. With 4 bases removed from V and 3 bases from J, the gap between germline ends came to 15 bases. This CDR3 spans 16 amino acids. CDR3 protein: CASSGPPMWDTGELFF. The CDR3 region has the DNA TGTGCCAGCAGTGGACCCCCGATGTGGGACACCGGGGAGCTGTTTTTT.

The V gene is TRBV18, the J gene TRBJ2-1; D is uncertain. Germline V gene data show CDR1 as KGHSH and CDR2 as LQKENI. V was shortened by 3 bases and J by 6 bases, with 12 bases between the two germline ends. This CDR3 is 14 amino acids long. The CDR3 loop is CASSPRQSGNEQFF. As DNA, the CDR3 is TGTGCCAGCTCACCGCGGCAGTCGGGCAATGAGCAGTTCTTC.

This clone was observed a few times. V and J are TRBV7-2 and TRBJ2-3; 7 bases align to TRBD2. CDR1 SGHTA and CDR2 FQGNSA come from the germline V gene. With V trimmed by 4 bases and J by 3 bases, 4 bases remained unmatched. The CDR3 length is 14 residues. The CDR3 DNA sequence: TGTGCCAGCAGCTGGGGCGGGGGTACAGATACGCAGTATTTT. Its translation: CASSWGGGTDTQYF.

There are a few counts of this clone. The V call is TRBV29-1, the J call TRBJ2-4; D possibly corresponds to TRBD2 (5 bases). The CDR3 has 14 residues. Germline lookup yields CDR1 SQVTM and CDR2 ANQGSEA. V was cut by 7 bases and J by 5 bases, with 18 bases left in between. This CDR3 reads CSATYGAGENIQYF. CDR3 coding DNA: TGCAGCGCGACATACGGAGCCGGGGAAAACATTCAGTACTTC.

This clone was seen once. This chain connects TRBV29-1 to TRBJ1-5; 10 bases are a match to TRBD1. This CDR3 has 12 amino acids. Trimming took 4 bases from V and 7 from J; bases not matched to a gene: 1. Germline values: CDR1 SQVTM, CDR2 ANQGSEA. The CDR3 DNA sequence: TGCAGCGTTGTGGACAGGGGGCAGCCCCAGCATTTT. Encoded protein: CSVVDRGQPQHF.

CDR3 coding DNA: TGTGCCAGCAGACCCCTAGCATCTGAGCAGTTCTTC. It is translated as CASRPLASEQFF. The chain couples TRBV7-2 to TRBJ2-1; D perhaps matches TRBD2 (5 bases). The CDR3 runs 12 residues. Germline loops: CDR1 SGHTA, CDR2 FQGNSA. Between the trimmed V and J ends, which lost 6 bases and 9 bases, there was a span of 12 bases.

This clone was seen a handful of times. The V gene is TRBV29-1, the J gene TRBJ2-1; maybe TRBD1 (5 bases). Trimming took 2 bases from V and 9 from J, leaving 11 bases between them. CDR1 is SQVTM and CDR2 is ANQGSEA in the germline V gene. There are 12 residues in the CDR3. CDR3 DNA sequence: TGCAGCGTTGAAAGGGGATCAGGTGAGCAGTTCTTC. Translation gives CSVERGSGEQFF.

J is TRBJ2-6 and V is TRBV4-3, with D perhaps TRBD1 (6 bases). The germline CDR1 and CDR2 sequences are LGHNA and YSLEER. This CDR3 contains 17 residues. Trimming shortened V by 1 base and J by 2 bases, and 12 bases separated the two germline ends. CDR3 sequence: CASSQGVRGTGANVLTF. CDR3 bases: TGCGCCAGCAGCCAAGGAGTCAGGGGCACTGGGGCCAACGTCCTGACTTTC.

V usage is TRBV5-1 and J usage is TRBJ1-2; D call uncertain. V was pared by 0 bases and J by 3 bases, with 12 bases between. The CDR3 covers 15 residues. The germline V gene has CDR1 SGHRS and CDR2 YFSETQ. This CDR3 reads CASSLGSGSYYGYTF. The CDR3 DNA reads TGCGCCAGCAGCTTGGGGTCTGGGTCCTACTATGGCTACACCTTC.

The chain is built from TRBV12-5 and TRBJ2-1; 11 nucleotides align to TRBD2. CDR1 LGHNT and CDR2 FRNRAP come from the germline V gene. CDR3 length: 16 residues. V lost 1 base and J lost 4; bases outside the gene matches: 3. The CDR3 is CASGLGLAGRYNEQFF. The CDR3 nucleotides read TGTGCTAGTGGTTTGGGACTAGCGGGGAGATACAATGAGCAGTTCTTC.

This clone was found a few times. The chain combines TRBV29-1 with TRBJ2-5, with 9 bases matching TRBD1. The junction had 6 bases not matched to a gene; V was cut back by 3 bases and J by 4 bases. Germline CDR1 reads SQVTM; CDR2 reads ANQGSEA. The CDR3 consists of 14 residues. The CDR3 DNA is TGCAGCGTTGACTCATGGACAGGGGTAGAGACCCAGTACTTC. Protein product: CSVDSWTGVETQYF.

This sequence joins TRBV2 and TRBJ1-2; the match to TRBD1 covers 7 bases. The J segment lost 6 bases and the V segment lost 6 bases, leaving 7 bases of the junction unmatched. CDR3 length: 13 amino acids. Germline lookup yields CDR1 SNHLY and CDR2 FYNNEI. The DNA of the CDR3 is TGTGCCAGCAGGATACAGGGGTGGGATGGCTACACCTTC. It codes for CASRIQGWDGYTF.

The chain has TRBV27 and TRBJ1-6; D unclear. Trimming removed 0 bases at V and 7 bases at J, with 7 bases between. Germline lookup yields CDR1 MNHEY and CDR2 SMNVEV (reference sequence). This CDR3 contains 14 residues. CDR3 region: CASSLSYRNSPLHF. CDR3 DNA: TGTGCCAGCAGTTTATCGTACAGAAATTCACCCCTCCACTTT.

CDR3 nucleotides: TGTGCCAGCAGTGGGACTAGCGGGGGCTTAAAGACCCAGTACTTC. This gives the protein CASSGTSGGLKTQYF. The gene calls are TRBV2 and TRBJ2-5; 13 bases are a match to TRBD2. With 4 bases clipped from V and 6 bases from J, the junction kept 5 bases outside the gene matches. Germline CDR1 SNHLY, CDR2 FYNNEI. The CDR3 length is 15 residues.

This chain uses TRBV30 with TRBJ2-7, with D perhaps matching TRBD1 (5 bases). The germline V and J ends were trimmed by 2 bases and 7 bases, with 27 bases remaining between them. The CDR3 runs 17 residues. Looked up from germline, CDR1 is GTSNPN and CDR2 is SVGIG (reference sequence). This CDR3 reads CAWSSGRIKLGAREQYF. The CDR3 DNA follows: TGTGCCTGGAGTTCCGGCCGAATTAAGTTAGGGGCTAGGGAGCAGTACTTC. Combining the CDR3 with reference TRBV30 and TRBJ2-7 gives the whole variable domain SQTIHQWPATLVQPVGSPLSLECTVEGTSNPNLYWYRQAAGRGLQLLFYSVGIGQISSEVPQNLSASRPQDRQFILSSKKLLLSDSGFYLCAWSSGRIKLGAREQYFGPGTRLTVT.

V gene TRBV5-6 combines with J gene TRBJ2-7, with 9 bases that match TRBD1. Trimming cost V 4 bases and J 7 bases; bases outside gene matches: 15. Germline V gene data show CDR1 as SGHDT and CDR2 as YYEEEE. This CDR3 contains 16 residues. CDR3 DNA: TGTGCCAGCAGCCGGTGGACAGGGGTCGCGGCTTGGGAGCAGTACTTC. Protein: CASSRWTGVAAWEQYF.

The chain combines TRBV2 with TRBJ2-7, with D hard to call. CDR1 and CDR2 from the germline V gene are SNHLY and FYNNEI. Trimming cost V 2 bases and J 5 bases, with 4 bases left between them. This CDR3 region has 11 residues. This CDR3 reads CASSELNEQYF. The CDR3 nucleotides read TGTGCCAGCAGTGAATTGAACGAGCAGTACTTC.